This section outlines one T cell receptor (beta chain) sequence together with its context. The antigen is not known. Trimming cost V 4 bases and J 2 bases; bases outside gene matches: 5. Germline values: CDR1 LNHDA, CDR2 SQIVND (reference sequence). The CDR3 extends over 14 amino acids. Assay execution proceeded at the deep level. Sequencing was performed with immunoSEQ multiplex PCR; in TCRdb, only in-frame clones are kept and a portion is missing. The table includes 650,000 to 800,000 clones, just over 90% detected once. The sample is drawn from a study of shared clonotypes between healthy human individuals. Study information: Each donor had three CD4 naive, three CD4 memory, two CD8 naive and one CD8 memory plate.

Terminally differentiated effector memory CD45RA+ cells were excluded from the naive CD8 cells, which were CD45RO-negative and positively selected for CCR7. Every donor, a Caucasian adult, lived in Nashville, Tennessee. Study-level results: Researchers found naive subsets generally carried larger estimated richness than memory subsets.

The V gene is TRBV19, the J gene TRBJ2-7; 7 bases match TRBD2. Sequencing was performed on naive CD8+ T cells sorted from blood. This TCR was sampled from a man in his thirties or forties in good health. CDR3 residues: CASSSRGSAYEQYF. For the CDR3, the DNA is TGTGCCAGTAGTAGTCGCGGGAGTGCCTACGAGCAGTACTTC.